The sequence of this TCR beta chain was determined in a study of blood T cells in healthy people across ages (dated by TCRdb to between 2014 and 2016). For the wider study: Template switching captured roughly one uniquely barcoded TCR beta cDNA molecule per two T cells in model experiments. The study measured age-related changes in TCR beta repertoire diversity using deep sequencing normalized with unique cDNA molecular identifiers. The donors were divided into four age groups: young (average about 15 years), middle-aged (around 41), aged (approximately 64) and long-lived (roughly 88). Two additional independent replicas of 1 million unique cDNA reads from the same blood draw were analyzed for two donors (one aged 18 to 29 and one aged 80 or older). Study-wide conclusions, independent of this receptor: Bulk unsorted PBMC profiling prevented conclusive comparison of naive and antigen-experienced compartments. Estimates of total diversity based on one million sequenced T cells were regarded as lower bounds and as underestimates. Compared with the aged group, the long-lived group had more naive CD4+ T cells, fewer expanded clones and increased TCR diversity, suggesting age selection. Observed TCR beta diversity per million T cells fell roughly linearly with age, and a significant reduction was already apparent by age approximately 40. A strong correlation was found between observed TCR beta diversity and the percentage of naive T cells measured by flow cytometry. Donor CMV infection status was unknown, potentially confounding age-related changes in expanded clonotypes.

To prepare the library, 5' RACE was applied. Sequencing took place on an Illumina HiSeq 2500. The second PCR ran for about 6 to 11 cycles and used a J-beta primer mix along with a sample-barcoded 5' primer. A template-switch 5' adaptor carrying 12 random nucleotides introduced a unique molecular identifier onto each TCR beta cDNA molecule. Each sample yielded at least 3 million CDR3-containing paired-end reads. All of the RNA was converted into first-strand cDNA using the Mint cDNA synthesis kit, with a TRBC-specific oligonucleotide serving as the primer. All cDNA was treated with uracil-DNA glycosylase and then went through a first 18-cycle PCR with the universal primers M1SS and BC2_uni_R. On the study's bioinformatics: For normalization, 1 million high-quality reads were randomly selected from each sample, with every read carrying a distinct molecular identifier. Instead of being binned into consensus sequences, reads that shared molecular identifiers were thrown out. MiTCR, run with a Q25 quality threshold and the strictest error-elimination algorithm, handled CDR3 identification, clonotype clustering and error correction. A nonparametric unseen species model using Euler transformation provided a lower-bound estimate of total TCR beta diversity. The public reads were reprocessed in TCRdb via fastp at Q25 and MiXCR, keeping in-frame beta chains. Each entry is one CDR3 protein sequence, shown with its most common DNA and genes. V and J calls and clone size were set by TCRdb, not the authors. The sample yields roughly 700,000 distinct CDR3 sequences; roughly 25% were counted once. The leading ten clones occupy more than 8% of the sample.

A remark on this clonotype: Its antigen remains unidentified. Per-nucleotide qualities are absent, and no much larger clonotype sits a single base away.

Measured from the cysteine to the phenylalanine, the CDR3 is 16 residues long. The entry retains the CDR3 DNA only, 48 bases that are in frame from base 1. Based on the germline V gene (reference sequence), the CDR1 and CDR2 sequences are SEHNR and FQNEAQ. V ends up 5 bases short and J 0 bases short, with an unmatched junction base count of 5. Donors were roughly 40 systemically healthy Caucasian individuals from Russia aged 6 to 90 years. Around 10 milliliters of peripheral blood were collected from each donor into EDTA-treated Vacutainer tubes. Ficoll-Paque density-gradient centrifugation was used to isolate PBMCs, with at least 6.5 million per sample. Total RNA, at least 5 micrograms per sample, was extracted from PBMCs with Trizol reagent. For every donor, flow cytometry on a PBMC aliquot measured the percentage of naive CD45RAhigh/CD27high T cells. The same specimen was also included in a second study, on T cells of mothers and their children. The other study reports the following: The donors were nine systemically healthy Caucasian individuals, made up of three mothers and their six children. cDNA synthesis consumed the entire amount of extracted RNA, loaded at around 1.5 ug RNA in each 15 ul reaction. In the second PCR, the M1S primer added sample barcodes and 2-4 random nucleotides. Each mother yielded over 8.5 million TCR beta CDR3 reads and each child 2.5 million to 3 million reads. In both related and unrelated pairs, thymic selection shapes the output of TCR recombination in a similar way, with inherited differences having only a minor effect. Normalized repertoire overlap in related mother-child pairs was always slightly higher than in unrelated mother-child pairs, but the difference was never significant. With a sensitivity of approximately 100 clones per million clonotypes, no persistent microchimeric T cell clones were detected. Deep NGS was used in the study to compare the TCR beta repertoires of mothers and children and to look for features that separate related mother-child pairs from unrelated individuals. On average, the children were around 11 +/- 4 years old, while the mothers were around 40 +/- 4 years old. Libraries were sequenced on Illumina HiSeq 2000 with 100+100 nt paired-end reads after adapter ligation with NEBNext reagents. To prevent cross-contamination, the mother and child libraries were prepared one month apart and sequenced in separate runs. For each donor, between about 450,000 and 2,300,000 distinct TCR beta clonotypes were identified. Naive TCR beta clonotypes were estimated from low-frequency clonotypes matched to each donor's FACS-determined naive share, without sorting.

The clonotype comes from a boy younger than 18 in good health. Recombination joined TRBV7-9 with TRBJ1-3; 9 central bases correspond to TRBD1. The sequenced sample consisted of blood. The CDR3 reads CASSGGQGNSGNTIYF. The nucleotide sequence reads as follows: TGTGCCAGCAGCGGTGGACAGGGGAACTCTGGAAACACCATATATTTT.